This T cell receptor (beta chain) was captured by sequencing in a study of blood T cell repertoires in COVID-19. Study as a whole: COVID-19 samples from acute and convalescent phases originated in the United States, Italy and Spain.

Only in-frame clones appear in the TCRdb table, and some are missing; sequencing was by immunoSEQ multiplex PCR. Found here are some 130,000 clones, approximately 79% of them singletons; the top ten hold approximately 3.6%. Trimming left V 0 bases short and J 3 bases short, with 15 bases between. In germline, CDR1 is LGHNA, CDR2 YNFKEQ. CDR3 length equals 16 residues. Sequenced: peripheral blood. This TCR derives from a man aged 60 to 75 with acute or convalescent COVID-19. This chain links TRBV4-2 with TRBJ2-7; D possibly corresponds to TRBD1 (6 bases). CDR3 sequence reads: CASSQDLTQGIYEQYF. CDR3 in DNA: TGTGCCAGCAGCCAAGATCTGACTCAGGGGATCTACGAGCAGTACTTC.